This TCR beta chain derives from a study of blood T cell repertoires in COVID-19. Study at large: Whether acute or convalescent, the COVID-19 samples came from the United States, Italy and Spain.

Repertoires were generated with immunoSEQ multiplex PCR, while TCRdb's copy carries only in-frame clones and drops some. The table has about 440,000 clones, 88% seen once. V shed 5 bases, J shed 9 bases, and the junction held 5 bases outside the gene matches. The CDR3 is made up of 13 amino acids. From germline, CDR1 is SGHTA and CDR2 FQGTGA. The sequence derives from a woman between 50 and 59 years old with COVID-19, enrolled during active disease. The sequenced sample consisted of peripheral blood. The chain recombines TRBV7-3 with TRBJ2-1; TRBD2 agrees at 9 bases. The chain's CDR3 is CASSGTSRGEQFF. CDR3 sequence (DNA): TGTGCCAGCAGCGGGACTAGCCGAGGTGAGCAGTTCTTC.